The 18 T cell receptor beta chains given below trace back to one sample, sequenced in a study of blood T cell repertoires in COVID-19. Some clones are missing from TCRdb's copy, which holds only in-frame ones; the method was immunoSEQ multiplex PCR. The table lists tens of thousands of clones, about 85% of them singletons. What was sequenced was peripheral blood. Receptors were obtained from a man aged 60 to 69 with active or convalescent COVID-19.

The CDR3: CASSPDRVSEKLFF. CDR3 in DNA: TGTGCCAGCAGTCCCGACAGGGTGAGCGAAAAACTGTTTTTT. This chain links TRBV6-5 with TRBJ1-4; 7 bases align to TRBD1. Trimming removed 5 bases from V and 8 bases from J; junction bases left unmatched: 8. This CDR3 spans 14 amino acids. The V gene's germline CDR1 is MNHEY and CDR2 SVGAGI.

This clone was picked up a small number of times. J is TRBJ2-5 and V is TRBV5-1; no firm D call. V gave up 2 bases and J gave up 4 bases, with 15 bases separating them. Germline V lookup: CDR1 SGHRS, CDR2 YFSETQ. The CDR3 has 15 residues. CDR3 sequence (DNA): TGCGCCAGCAGCTTAATGGCCTCCCCGGGAGAGACCCAGTACTTC. Amino acid sequence: CASSLMASPGETQYF.

V and J are TRBV7-9 and TRBJ2-1; 9 bases match TRBD1. Germline lookup yields CDR1 SEHNR and CDR2 FQNEAQ (reference sequence). The CDR3 is 14 amino acids. V lost 10 bases to trimming and J lost 4 bases; unmatched junction nucleotides: 8. The CDR3 DNA reads as TGTGCCACCAGAGGGGGACAGGGATACAATGAGCAGTTCTTC. This gives the protein CATRGGQGYNEQFF.

This sequence joins TRBV18 and TRBJ2-2; no definite D call. Trimming removed 6 bases from V and 4 bases from J, with 21 bases in between. Germline V gene sequence: CDR1 KGHSH, CDR2 LQKENI. The CDR3 totals 17 residues. The CDR3 sequence: CASSNANPRLTTGELFF. The CDR3 nucleotides read TGTGCCAGCTCGAATGCGAACCCGAGACTCACCACCGGGGAGCTGTTTTTT.

This clone has a handful of counts. This chain joins TRBV29-1 and TRBJ1-5; TRBD1 is a possible D gene (6 bases). The germline V gene has CDR1 SQVTM and CDR2 ANQGSEA. This CDR3 region has 13 residues. The V gene lost 4 bases and the J gene lost 3 bases, with 10 bases spanning the gap. As DNA, the CDR3 is TGCAGCGTTGCCAGGGGCGACAATCAGCCCCAGCATTTT. Protein sequence: CSVARGDNQPQHF.

The V gene is TRBV12-5, the J gene TRBJ1-1; D unclear. The CDR3 runs 14 residues. V was cut by 5 bases and J by 6 bases, with 16 bases left in between. Per germline, CDR1 LGHNT and CDR2 FRNRAP. The CDR3 nucleotides read TGTGCTAGTGGTACCCATTTTGGGAGCTCTGAAGCTTTCTTT. Amino acids: CASGTHFGSSEAFF.

This chain links TRBV30 with TRBJ2-7; possibly TRBD1 for D (6 bases). Germline assignment: CDR1 GTSNPN and CDR2 SVGIG (reference sequence). The CDR3 is made up of 13 amino acids. The germline V and J ends were trimmed by 0 bases and 5 bases, with 11 bases remaining between them. The CDR3 is CAWSVRDNHEQYF. The CDR3 nucleotides read TGTGCCTGGAGTGTCCGGGACAATCACGAGCAGTACTTC.

This clone was counted once. V is TRBV7-9 and J is TRBJ1-5, with TRBD1 as a possible D gene (5 bases). Germline-derived CDR1 and CDR2 are SEHNR and FQNEAQ (reference sequence). Trimming took 8 bases from V and 5 from J, leaving 13 bases between them. The CDR3 length is 13 residues. The DNA of the CDR3 is TGTGCCAGCCAGGCGGGGGTCTATCAGCCCCAGCATTTT. As protein: CASQAGVYQPQHF.

This chain uses TRBV5-4 with TRBJ2-3; 7 bases match TRBD2. After removal of 2 bases from V and 5 bases from J, the junction contained 11 bases not matched to a gene. The CDR3 is 16 residues long. CDR1 is SGHNT and CDR2 is YYREEE in the germline V gene (reference sequence). In DNA form, the CDR3 reads TGTGCCAGCAGCTTACCGCAACTAGCGCCTGGAGATACGCAGTATTTT. It encodes CASSLPQLAPGDTQYF.

This chain uses TRBV9 with TRBJ2-2; perhaps TRBD2 as D (6 bases). Germline-derived CDR1 and CDR2 are SGDLS and YYNGEE. V was pared by 0 bases and J by 8 bases, with 14 bases between. CDR3 size: 15 residues. CDR3 sequence reads: CASSVGNGGSGELFF. The CDR3 nucleotides are TGTGCCAGCAGCGTAGGGAACGGGGGAAGTGGGGAGCTGTTTTTT.

The rearrangement joins TRBV5-4 to TRBJ2-1; 11 bases align to TRBD2. Germline lookup yields CDR1 SGHNT and CDR2 YYREEE (reference sequence). The CDR3 contains 16 residues. V shed 4 bases and J 8 bases; nucleotides not matched to a gene: 11. In DNA form, the CDR3 reads TGTGCCAGCAGCATGGCCCCCGGGACTAGCGGCGATGAGCAGTTCTTC. Protein product: CASSMAPGTSGDEQFF.

This chain links TRBV30 with TRBJ2-3, with no clear D. The CDR3 is 13 amino acids. CDR1 and CDR2 (germline): GTSNPN, SVGIG (reference sequence). V was cut by 4 bases and J by 2 bases, with 10 bases left in between. The CDR3 nucleotides are TGTGCCTGGACAGCCGGGTACACAGATACGCAGTATTTT. Translated: CAWTAGYTDTQYF.

V usage is TRBV27 and J usage is TRBJ1-6, with D tentatively TRBD1 (6 bases). V was pared by 2 bases and J by 4 bases, with 9 bases between. Germline CDR1 and CDR2: MNHEY and SMNVEV (reference sequence). The CDR3 has 15 amino acids. Written as DNA, the CDR3 is TGTGCCAGCAGTTTAGCAGGGGCGTATAATTCACCCCTCCACTTT. Encoded protein: CASSLAGAYNSPLHF.

This clone has more than one count but fewer than ten. The chain has TRBV15 and TRBJ1-5; the match to TRBD1 covers 11 bases. This CDR3 region has 16 residues. Germline V gene lookup returns CDR1 LNHNV and CDR2 YYDKDF (reference sequence). V lost 1 base to trimming and J lost 3 bases; unmatched junction nucleotides: 2. The CDR3 DNA reads as TGTGCCACCAGCAGAGGGACAGGGGGCTCCAATCAGCCCCAGCATTTT. Translating it yields CATSRGTGGSNQPQHF.

J is TRBJ1-5 and V is TRBV7-2; 7 positions agree with TRBD1. Germline CDR1 SGHTA, CDR2 FQGNSA. There are 15 residues in the CDR3. With 5 bases clipped from V and 4 bases from J, the junction kept 8 bases outside the gene matches. CDR3 amino acids: CASSLVQGVNQPQHF. Here the CDR3 DNA reads TGTGCCAGCAGCCTCGTTCAGGGGGTAAATCAGCCCCAGCATTTT.

The chain joins TRBV2 to TRBJ1-5, with a weak D call TRBD1 (6 bases). Trimming shortened V by 7 bases and J by 0 bases, and 10 bases separated the two germline ends. This CDR3 comprises 14 residues. Germline values: CDR1 SNHLY, CDR2 FYNNEI. In DNA, the CDR3 is TGTGCCAGCAACTCACAGGGTAGCAATCAGCCCCAGCATTTT. Protein sequence: CASNSQGSNQPQHF.

Remarks on this clone: The same CDR3 also results from other DNA sequences found in this sample. The chain couples TRBV7-9 to TRBJ2-7; 8 bases are a match to TRBD1. The CDR3 runs 14 residues. The germline V gene has CDR1 SEHNR and CDR2 FQNEAQ (reference sequence). Trimming cost V 3 bases and J 5 bases; bases outside gene matches: 6. The CDR3 DNA is TGTGCCAGCAGCTTCGGACAGGGCGGGAACGAGCAGTACTTC. Translated: CASSFGQGGNEQYF. The full variable domain, with the rest looked up from reference TRBV7-9 and TRBJ2-7, is DTGVSQNPRHKITKRGQNVTFRCDPISEHNRLYWYRQTLGQGPEFLTYFQNEAQLEKSRLLSDRFSAERPKGSFSTLEIQRTEQGDSAMYLCASSFGQGGNEQYFGPGTRLTVT.

The CDR3 nucleotides are TGTGCCAGCGGGCAGACCTACGAGCAGTACTTC. Amino acid sequence: CASGQTYEQYF. The chain carries TRBV2 and TRBJ2-7; no definite D call. The CDR3 is 11 residues long. The ends were cut back, 8 bases at V and 2 bases at J, with 7 bases in the middle. Germline lookup yields CDR1 SNHLY and CDR2 FYNNEI. The variable domain in full, with the rest retrieved from reference TRBV2 and TRBJ2-7, is EPEVTQTPSHQVTQMGQEVILRCVPISNHLYFYWYRQILGQKVEFLVSFYNNEISEKSEIFDDQFSVERPDGSNFTLKIRSTKLEDSAMYFCASGQTYEQYFGPGTRLTVT.